The source of this T cell receptor beta chain is a study of low-dose radiotherapy and immunotherapy resistance in tumors. About the research overall: Individuals in Cohort 2 had 1 Gy per fraction every two weeks, adding up to 13 Gy over 26 weeks. Patients received 300 mg of oral aspirin each day across four cycles, commencing on cycle 1 day 1.

CDR1 is SGHNT, CDR2 YYREEE, per germline (reference sequence). This CDR3 contains 17 residues. V lost 3 bases and J lost 4; bases outside the gene matches: 6. As to time point: before trial treatment. Primers targeting TRAV and TRBV primed first-strand cDNA, covering alpha and beta chains. With a constant-region primer and a V-primer adapter, TCRs were subjected to around 20 PCR cycles of amplification. From the reads, TCRdb called clonotypes with MiXCR, one entry per CDR3 protein. Of over 55,000 distinct CDR3 sequences in the sample, more than 25% were seen once. J is TRBJ2-3 and V is TRBV5-4, with 15 bases matching TRBD2. This clonotype originated in a female donor with ovarian cancer. The sample in question was PBMCs, obtained before treatment. This CDR3 is CASSSPGLAGGPDTQYF. CDR3 coding DNA: TGTGCCAGCAGCTCCCCCGGACTAGCGGGAGGGCCAGATACGCAGTATTTT.